This TCR beta chain was sequenced in a study of T cell clones after liver transplantation. Overall study: Third-party-reactive TCRbeta sequences from pre-transplant mixed lymphocyte reactions served as antigen-independent comparators.

Only in-frame clones appear in the TCRdb table, and some are missing; sequencing was by immunoSEQ multiplex PCR. The data show approximately 65,000 clones, 80% to 95% seen once. J was trimmed by 4 bases and V by 4 bases; bases with no gene match: 3. The CDR3 runs to 14 residues. Germline lookup yields CDR1 MNHEY and CDR2 SMNVEV (reference sequence). The V gene is TRBV27, the J gene TRBJ2-7; 11 nucleotides match TRBD2. The source of this sequence is a human patient who received a liver transplant. Some T cells here may be from the graft donor. Sequenced material: CD4+ T cells from blood, taken less than 27 months after liver transplant. The CDR3 nucleotides are TGTGCCAGCAGTTCGGTAGCGGGAGGGTACGAGCAGTACTTC. This codes for CASSSVAGGYEQYF.